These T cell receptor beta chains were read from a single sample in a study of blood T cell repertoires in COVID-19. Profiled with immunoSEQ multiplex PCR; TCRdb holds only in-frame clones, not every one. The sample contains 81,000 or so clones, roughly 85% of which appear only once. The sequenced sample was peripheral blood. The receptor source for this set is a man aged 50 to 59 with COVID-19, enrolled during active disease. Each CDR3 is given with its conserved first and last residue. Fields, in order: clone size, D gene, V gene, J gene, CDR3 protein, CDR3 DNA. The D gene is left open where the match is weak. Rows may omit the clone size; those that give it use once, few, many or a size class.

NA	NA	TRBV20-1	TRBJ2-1	CSASKRDEQFF	TGCAGTGCTTCAAAGCGGGATGAGCAGTTCTTC
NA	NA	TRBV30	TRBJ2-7	CAWSRGLADEQYF	TGTGCCTGGAGTAGAGGGCTCGCGGACGAGCAGTACTTC
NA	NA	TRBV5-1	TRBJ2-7	CASSQAGPYEQYF	TGCGCCAGCAGTCAGGCGGGACCCTACGAGCAGTACTTC
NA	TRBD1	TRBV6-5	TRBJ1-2	CASIGRGQGYTF	TGTGCCAGCATCGGGCGGGGACAGGGCTACACCTTC
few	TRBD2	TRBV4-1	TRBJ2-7	CASSQEGGLTFREQYF	TGCGCCAGCAGCCAAGAGGGGGGACTAACGTTTCGCGAGCAGTACTTC
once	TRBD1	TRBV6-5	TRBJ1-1	CASRRDREAFF	TGTGCCAGCAGACGGGACAGGGAAGCTTTCTTT
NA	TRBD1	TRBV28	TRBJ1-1	CASSLSGGRTEAFF	TGTGCCAGCAGTTTATCAGGGGGAAGGACTGAAGCTTTCTTT
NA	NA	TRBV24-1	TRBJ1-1	CATSVLRNTEAFF	TGTGCCACCAGTGTATTGCGAAACACTGAAGCTTTCTTT
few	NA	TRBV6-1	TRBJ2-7	CASSAYLQGRSYEQYF	TGTGCCAGCAGTGCATACTTACAGGGCCGATCCTACGAGCAGTACTTC
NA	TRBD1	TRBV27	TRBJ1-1	CASSLRTGAEAFF	TGTGCCAGCAGTTTACGGACAGGGGCTGAAGCTTTCTTT
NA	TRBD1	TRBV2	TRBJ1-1	CASSEIGRGLGTEAFF	TGTGCCAGCAGTGAGATCGGCAGGGGGCTGGGCACTGAAGCTTTCTTT
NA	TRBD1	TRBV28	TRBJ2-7	CASRGQGAYEQYF	TGTGCCAGCAGGGGACAGGGGGCCTACGAGCAGTACTTC
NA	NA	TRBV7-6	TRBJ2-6	CASSLRSQGYGANVLTF	TGTGCCAGCAGCTTAAGGTCTCAGGGTTATGGGGCCAACGTCCTGACTTTC
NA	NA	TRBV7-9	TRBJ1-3	CASSLGVWTASGNTIYF	TGTGCCAGCAGCTTAGGGGTTTGGACAGCGTCTGGAAACACCATATATTTT
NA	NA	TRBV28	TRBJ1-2	CASSLLRGENGYTF	TGTGCCAGCAGTTTATTACGGGGAGAAAACGGCTACACCTTC
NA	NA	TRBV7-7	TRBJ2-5	CASSLVPYETQYF	TGTGCTAGCAGCTTAGTACCCTACGAGACCCAGTACTTC
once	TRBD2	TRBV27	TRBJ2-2	CASSLAAGRASNTGELFF	TGTGCCAGCAGTTTAGCAGCAGGGAGGGCTAGTAACACCGGGGAGCTGTTTTTT